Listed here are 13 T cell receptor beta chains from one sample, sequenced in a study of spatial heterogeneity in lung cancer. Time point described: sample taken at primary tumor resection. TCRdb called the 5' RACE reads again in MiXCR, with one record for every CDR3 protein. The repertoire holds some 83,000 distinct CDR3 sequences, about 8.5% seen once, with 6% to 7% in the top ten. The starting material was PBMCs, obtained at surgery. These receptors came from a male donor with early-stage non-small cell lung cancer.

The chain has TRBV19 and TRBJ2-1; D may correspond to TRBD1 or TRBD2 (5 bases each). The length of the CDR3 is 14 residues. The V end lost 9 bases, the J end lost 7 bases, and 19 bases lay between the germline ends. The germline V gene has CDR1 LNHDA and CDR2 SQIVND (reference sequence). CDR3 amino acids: CARRGLSLLNEQFF. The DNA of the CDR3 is TGTGCCAGACGGGGCCTCTCCCTGTTGAATGAGCAGTTCTTC.

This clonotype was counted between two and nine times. CDR3 region: CATSDRGNEQFF. In DNA form, the CDR3 reads TGTGCCACCAGTGATAGGGGGAATGAGCAGTTCTTC. The chain carries TRBV24-1 and TRBJ2-1; possibly TRBD1 for D (6 bases). Trimming removed 3 bases at V and 7 bases at J, with 6 bases between. Germline CDR1 and CDR2: KGHDR and SFDVKD. This CDR3 comprises 12 residues.

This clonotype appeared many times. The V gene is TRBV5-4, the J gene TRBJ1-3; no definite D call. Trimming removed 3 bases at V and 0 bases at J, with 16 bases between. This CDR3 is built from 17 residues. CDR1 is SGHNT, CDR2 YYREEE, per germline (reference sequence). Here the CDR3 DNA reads TGTGCCAGCAGCTCCTCCCCCGGCCCGAGCTCTGGAAACACCATATATTTT. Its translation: CASSSSPGPSSGNTIYF.

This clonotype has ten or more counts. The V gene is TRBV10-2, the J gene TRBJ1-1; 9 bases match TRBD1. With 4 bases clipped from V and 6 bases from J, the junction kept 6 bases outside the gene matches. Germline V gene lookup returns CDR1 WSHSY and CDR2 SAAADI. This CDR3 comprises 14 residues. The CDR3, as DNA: TGCGCCAGCAGTGCGCTGGACAGGGGAGCTGAAGCTTTCTTT. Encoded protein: CASSALDRGAEAFF.

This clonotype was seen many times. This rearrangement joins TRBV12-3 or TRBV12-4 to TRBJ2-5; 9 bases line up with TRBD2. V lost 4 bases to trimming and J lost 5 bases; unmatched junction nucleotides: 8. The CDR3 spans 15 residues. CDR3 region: CASSSTSGQRETQYF. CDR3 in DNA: TGTGCCAGCAGTTCGACTAGCGGCCAGCGGGAGACCCAGTACTTC.

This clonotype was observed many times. This CDR3 is CASSPGGLTEAFF. CDR3 nucleotides: TGTGCCAGCAGTCCGGGGGGGCTCACTGAAGCTTTCTTT. V is TRBV27 and J is TRBJ1-1, with D maybe TRBD1 (6 bases). Trimming stripped 5 bases from V and 4 bases from J, with 11 bases between. The CDR3 extends over 13 amino acids. CDR1 is MNHEY, CDR2 SMNVEV, per germline (reference sequence).

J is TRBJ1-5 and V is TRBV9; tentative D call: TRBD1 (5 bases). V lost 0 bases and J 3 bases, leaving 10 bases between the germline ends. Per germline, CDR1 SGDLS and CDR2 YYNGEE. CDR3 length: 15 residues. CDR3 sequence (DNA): TGTGCCAGCAGCGTAGAAGGGGTATCCAATCAGCCCCAGCATTTT. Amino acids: CASSVEGVSNQPQHF.

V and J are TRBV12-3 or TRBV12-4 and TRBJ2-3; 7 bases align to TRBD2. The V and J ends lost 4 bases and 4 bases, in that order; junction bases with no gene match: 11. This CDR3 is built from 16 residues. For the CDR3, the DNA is TGTGCCAGCAGTTCCACCCCGGGAGGAGGGGCAGATACGCAGTATTTT. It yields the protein CASSSTPGGGADTQYF.

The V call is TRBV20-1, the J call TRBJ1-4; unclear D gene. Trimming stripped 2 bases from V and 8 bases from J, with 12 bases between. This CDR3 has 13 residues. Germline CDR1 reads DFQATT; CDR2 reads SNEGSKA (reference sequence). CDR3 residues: CSARIRVGEKLFF. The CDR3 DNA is TGCAGTGCTAGAATAAGGGTCGGCGAAAAACTGTTTTTT.

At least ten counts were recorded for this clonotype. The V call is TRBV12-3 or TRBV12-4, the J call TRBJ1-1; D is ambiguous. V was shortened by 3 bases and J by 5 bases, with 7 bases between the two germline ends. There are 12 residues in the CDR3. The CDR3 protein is CASSFSATEAFF. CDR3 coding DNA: TGTGCCAGCAGTTTTAGCGCGACTGAAGCTTTCTTT.

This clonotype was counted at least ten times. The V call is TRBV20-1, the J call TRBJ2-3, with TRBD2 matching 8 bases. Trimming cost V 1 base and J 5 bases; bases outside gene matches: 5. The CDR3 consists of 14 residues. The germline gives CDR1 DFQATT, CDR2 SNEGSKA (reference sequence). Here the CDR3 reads CSARAGGALDTQYF. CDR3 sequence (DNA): TGCAGTGCTAGAGCGGGGGGGGCCTTAGATACGCAGTATTTT.

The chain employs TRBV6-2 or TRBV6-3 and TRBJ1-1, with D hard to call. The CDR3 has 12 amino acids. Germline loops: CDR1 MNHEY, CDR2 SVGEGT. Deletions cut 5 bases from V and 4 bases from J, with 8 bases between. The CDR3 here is CASSPLGTEAFF. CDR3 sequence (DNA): TGTGCCAGCAGTCCACTCGGCACTGAAGCTTTCTTT.

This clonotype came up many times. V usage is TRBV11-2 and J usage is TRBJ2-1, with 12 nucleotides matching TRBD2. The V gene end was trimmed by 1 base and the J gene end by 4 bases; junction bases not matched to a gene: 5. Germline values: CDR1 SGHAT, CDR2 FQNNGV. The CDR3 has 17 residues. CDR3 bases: TGTGCCAGCAGCTTAGCTAGCGGGAGGGCCTGGTACAATGAGCAGTTCTTC. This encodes CASSLASGRAWYNEQFF.